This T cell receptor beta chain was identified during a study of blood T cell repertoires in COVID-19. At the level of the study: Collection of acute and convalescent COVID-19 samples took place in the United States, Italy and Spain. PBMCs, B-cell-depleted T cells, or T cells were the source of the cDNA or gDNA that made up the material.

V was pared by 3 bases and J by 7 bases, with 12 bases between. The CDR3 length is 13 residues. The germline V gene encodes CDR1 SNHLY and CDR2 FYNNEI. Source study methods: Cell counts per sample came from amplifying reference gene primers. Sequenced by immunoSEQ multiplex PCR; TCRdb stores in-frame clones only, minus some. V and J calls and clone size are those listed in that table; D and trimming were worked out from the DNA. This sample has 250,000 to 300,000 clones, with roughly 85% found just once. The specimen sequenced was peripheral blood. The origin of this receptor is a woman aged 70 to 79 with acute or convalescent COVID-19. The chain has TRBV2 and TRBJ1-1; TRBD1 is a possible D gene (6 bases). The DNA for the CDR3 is TGTGCCAGCAGTGAGGGGACACGCTTTGAAGCTTTCTTT. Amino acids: CASSEGTRFEAFF.